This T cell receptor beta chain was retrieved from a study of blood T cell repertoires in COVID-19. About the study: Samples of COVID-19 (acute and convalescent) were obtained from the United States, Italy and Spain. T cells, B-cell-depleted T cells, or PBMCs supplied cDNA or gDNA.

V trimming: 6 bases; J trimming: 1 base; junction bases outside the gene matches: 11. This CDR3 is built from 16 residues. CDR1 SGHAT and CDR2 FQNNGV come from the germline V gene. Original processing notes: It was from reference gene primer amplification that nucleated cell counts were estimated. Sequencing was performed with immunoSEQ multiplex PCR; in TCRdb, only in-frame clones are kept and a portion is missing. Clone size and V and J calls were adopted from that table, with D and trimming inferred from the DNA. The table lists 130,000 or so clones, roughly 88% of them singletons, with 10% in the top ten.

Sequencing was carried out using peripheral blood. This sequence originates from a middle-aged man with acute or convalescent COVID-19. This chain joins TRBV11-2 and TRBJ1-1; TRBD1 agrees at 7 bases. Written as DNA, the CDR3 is TGTGCCAGCAGTTCAGGAGGGGGCGCGGGGAACACTGAAGCTTTCTTT. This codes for CASSSGGGAGNTEAFF. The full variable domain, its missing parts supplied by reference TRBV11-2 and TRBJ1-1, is EAGVAQSPRYKIIEKRQSVAFWCNPISGHATLYWYQQILGQGPKLLIQFQNNGVVDDSQLPKDRFSAERLKGVDSTLKIQPAKLEDSAVYLCASSSGGGAGNTEAFFGQGTRLTVV.